This TCR beta chain emerged from a study of T cell repertoires in aging, cancer and after chemotherapy. The V gene end was trimmed by 3 bases and the J gene end by 9 bases; junction bases not matched to a gene: 8. This CDR3 has 16 amino acids. CDR1 is SGHNT and CDR2 is YYREEE in the germline V gene (reference sequence). Amplification of TCR beta used genomic DNA extracted from peripheral blood. Rearranged V-D-J TRB sequences were amplified with a mixed TRB-A/B primer pool. TCRdb analysed the multiplex PCR reads with MiXCR anew, one entry per CDR3 protein. The sample carries under 6,500 distinct CDR3 sequences, 38% recorded once.

The rearrangement links TRBV5-4 to TRBJ2-1, with 14 bases that match TRBD2. The sequenced sample was blood. This clonotype was obtained from a human donor in good health. CDR3 nucleotide sequence: TGTGCCAGCAGCTCGACTAGCGGGGGGGTGAGTGGTGAGCAGTTCTTC. Translating it yields CASSSTSGGVSGEQFF.